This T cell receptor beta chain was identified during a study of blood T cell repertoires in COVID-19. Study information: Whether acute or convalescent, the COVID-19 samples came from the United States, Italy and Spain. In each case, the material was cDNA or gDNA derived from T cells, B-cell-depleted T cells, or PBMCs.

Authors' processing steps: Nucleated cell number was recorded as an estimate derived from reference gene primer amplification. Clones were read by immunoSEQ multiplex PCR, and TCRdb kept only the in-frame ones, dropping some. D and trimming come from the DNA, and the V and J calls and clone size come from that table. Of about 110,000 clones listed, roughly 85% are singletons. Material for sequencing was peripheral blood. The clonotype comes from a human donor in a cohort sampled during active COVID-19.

CDR3 coding DNA: TGTGCCAGCAGCCAAGGGGCGGGAGGCCGGGTCGTCTACAATGAGCAGTTCTTC. The encoded protein is CASSQGAGGRVVYNEQFF. This chain joins TRBV14 and TRBJ2-1; 8 bases match TRBD2. Germline values: CDR1 SGHDN, CDR2 FVKESK. Losses at the gene ends were 1 base for V and 3 bases for J; bases not matched to a gene: 11. The CDR3 is 18 amino acids.